These 23 T cell receptor beta chains share one sample of origin, sequenced in a study of blood T cell repertoires in COVID-19. Assay: immunoSEQ multiplex PCR; the TCRdb copy retains only in-frame clones and omits some. The table includes some 150,000 clones, roughly nine tenths detected once. The sample consisted of peripheral blood. These receptors all stem from a middle-aged woman with acute or convalescent COVID-19.

The chain is built from TRBV15 and TRBJ2-7; TRBD1 is a possible D gene (5 bases). V lost 1 base, J lost 6 bases, and 16 bases lay in between. Germline V gene lookup returns CDR1 LNHNV and CDR2 YYDKDF (reference sequence). The CDR3 is 15 residues long. This CDR3 is CATSRVPSKGFEQYF. CDR3 sequence (DNA): TGTGCCACCAGCAGAGTGCCGTCAAAGGGGTTCGAGCAGTACTTC.

V gene TRBV15 combines with J gene TRBJ2-3; D might be TRBD1 (5 bases). The germline V and J ends were trimmed by 4 bases and 0 bases, with 17 bases remaining between them. The germline gives CDR1 LNHNV, CDR2 YYDKDF (reference sequence). This CDR3 has 17 residues. The CDR3 nucleotides read TGTGCCACCAGCATCGGCCAGGGCTACACTAGCACAGATACGCAGTATTTT. Translating gives CATSIGQGYTSTDTQYF.

As to this clone: A read error may produce the germline difference seen at one junction end. The same CDR3 arises from other DNA sequences in this sample as well. The rearrangement joins TRBV4-2 to TRBJ1-3; D not certain. Germline CDR1 and CDR2: LGHNA and YNFKEQ. The CDR3 runs 14 residues. The CDR3 protein is CASSQDPGGNTIYF. CDR3 bases: TGTGCTAGCAGCCAAGATCCCGGTGGAAACACCATATATTTT.

The chain couples TRBV30 to TRBJ2-2, with 10 nucleotides matching TRBD1. The length of the CDR3 is 15 residues. The junction had 5 bases not matched to a gene; V was cut back by 3 bases and J by 4 bases. Germline loops: CDR1 GTSNPN, CDR2 SVGIG (reference sequence). CDR3: CAWRRGQGSTGELFF. CDR3 nucleotide sequence: TGTGCCTGGAGAAGGGGACAGGGGAGCACCGGGGAGCTGTTTTTT.

This rearrangement joins TRBV25-1 to TRBJ1-1, with 7 bases aligning to TRBD1. The germline CDR1 and CDR2 sequences are MGHDK and SYGVNS. The V segment lost 6 bases and the J segment 6 bases; nucleotides outside the gene matches: 10. The CDR3 is made up of 14 amino acids. The CDR3 nucleotides are TGTGCCAGCAGCTCGGAGGGGGCGATCGCTGAAGCTTTCTTT. Amino acid sequence: CASSSEGAIAEAFF.

The table lists this clone with a few counts. J is TRBJ2-2 and V is TRBV7-8, with a weak D call TRBD1 (6 bases). V was shortened by 1 base and J by 4 bases, with 7 bases between the two germline ends. The CDR3 sequence is 14 residues long. Germline assignment: CDR1 SGHVS and CDR2 FQNEAQ. CDR3 nucleotides: TGTGCCAGCAGCTTAGGAGGGGGCACCGGGGAGCTGTTTTTT. Residues: CASSLGGGTGELFF.

This clone has a single count. A junction end diverges from the germline sequence, so it may reflect a read error. The gene calls are TRBV12-3 or TRBV12-4 and TRBJ2-1; TRBD2 might be the D (5 bases). This CDR3 spans 12 amino acids. The CDR3 reads CASSPTGRGRLF. The CDR3 DNA follows: TGTGCCAGCAGTCCGACGGGGAGAGGCCGCCTCTTC.

The J gene is TRBJ2-7, the V gene TRBV7-9; D is uncertain. The V end was cut by 1 base, the J end by 3 bases, with 13 bases between. Germline CDR1 reads SEHNR; CDR2 reads FQNEAQ (reference sequence). CDR3 length: 15 amino acids. The CDR3, as DNA: TGTGCCAGCAGCTTAGATCCCCGAGCTAACTACGAGCAGTACTTC. Translated, it gives CASSLDPRANYEQYF.

The rearrangement links TRBV19 to TRBJ1-5, with no clear D. This CDR3 spans 14 amino acids. Looked up from germline, CDR1 is LNHDA and CDR2 is SQIVND (reference sequence). The germline V and J ends were trimmed by 6 bases and 2 bases, with 11 bases remaining between them. CDR3 in amino acids: CASRPGPRNQPQHF. In DNA, the CDR3 is TGTGCCAGTAGACCAGGTCCTCGCAATCAGCCCCAGCATTTT.

V is TRBV12-3 or TRBV12-4 and J is TRBJ2-7, with a tentative D call TRBD1 (6 bases). The CDR3 has 13 residues. V dropped 7 bases and J dropped 3 bases, with 13 bases sitting between them. The CDR3 nucleotides read TGTGCCAGCACCCGGACAGTGGACTACGAGCAGTACTTC. Translated, it gives CASTRTVDYEQYF.

In DNA, the CDR3 is TGTGCCAGCAGCCCCCCTCCTCTGGGGGGAGGGGAGCTGTTTTTT. This codes for CASSPPPLGGGELFF. The chain links TRBV9 to TRBJ2-2, with D possibly matching TRBD2 (6 bases). CDR1 and CDR2 (germline): SGDLS, YYNGEE. This CDR3 region has 15 residues. V was trimmed by 4 bases and J by 8 bases, leaving 18 bases between them. Full variable domain (remainder filled in from reference TRBV9 and TRBJ2-2): DSGVTQTPKHLITATGQRVTLRCSPRSGDLSVYWYQQSLDQGLQFLIQYYNGEERAKGNILERFSAQQFPDLHSELNLSSLELGDSALYFCASSPPPLGGGELFFGEGSRLTVL.

The rearrangement links TRBV2 to TRBJ2-7; D perhaps matches TRBD1 (6 bases). V was clipped by 7 bases and J by 5 bases, with 12 bases between them. The CDR3 contains 12 residues. Germline V lookup: CDR1 SNHLY, CDR2 FYNNEI. The chain's CDR3 is CASKGEVNEQYF. The CDR3 DNA follows: TGTGCCAGCAAGGGGGAAGTCAACGAGCAGTACTTC.

J is TRBJ2-1 and V is TRBV11-3, with 13 positions matching TRBD2. The CDR3 extends over 14 amino acids. Germline V gene data show CDR1 as SGHNT and CDR2 as YENEEA. V shed 5 bases, J shed 6 bases, and the junction held 1 base outside the gene matches. The CDR3: CASSGLAGANEQFF. DNA for the CDR3: TGTGCCAGCAGCGGACTAGCGGGAGCCAATGAGCAGTTCTTC.

The V gene is TRBV2, the J gene TRBJ1-1; D uncertain. Deletions cut 2 bases from V and 0 bases from J, with 10 bases between. CDR3 length: 15 amino acids. Germline CDR1 SNHLY, CDR2 FYNNEI. The CDR3 sequence is CASSELRGLNTEAFF. Written as DNA, the CDR3 is TGTGCCAGCAGTGAATTGAGAGGGCTGAACACTGAAGCTTTCTTT.

The genes are TRBV6-6 and TRBJ1-1, with D unresolved. Germline lookup yields CDR1 MNHNY and CDR2 SVGAGI (reference sequence). V was trimmed by 0 bases and J by 8 bases, leaving 13 bases between them. This CDR3 spans 14 amino acids. CDR3 sequence: CASSYSTALSEAFF. The CDR3 region has the DNA TGTGCCAGCAGTTACTCTACAGCATTGAGCGAAGCTTTCTTT.

This clone was counted once. CDR3 protein: CASSQDETGLIYEQYF. CDR3 DNA: TGTGCCAGCAGCCAGGATGAGACAGGGCTTATCTACGAGCAGTACTTC. The chain links TRBV7-2 to TRBJ2-7, with 7 bases identical to TRBD1. The germline CDR1 and CDR2 sequences are SGHTA and FQGNSA. V shed 5 bases, J shed 3 bases, and the junction held 13 bases outside the gene matches. This CDR3 comprises 16 residues.

J is TRBJ2-3 and V is TRBV12-3 or TRBV12-4, with 12 bases aligning to TRBD2. This CDR3 has 13 amino acids. Germline trimming cut 6 bases from V and 10 bases from J; bases unmatched to any gene: 5. CDR3: CASSRTSGTPQYF. The CDR3, as DNA: TGTGCCAGCAGCCGGACTAGCGGGACGCCGCAGTATTTT.

V gene TRBV18 combines with J gene TRBJ2-1; 8 positions match TRBD2. The V and J ends lost 0 bases and 5 bases, in that order; junction bases with no gene match: 9. The CDR3 has 17 residues. Germline values: CDR1 KGHSH, CDR2 LQKENI. The CDR3 region is CASSPPVGGGPDNEQFF. The CDR3 DNA sequence: TGTGCCAGCTCACCACCGGTCGGCGGGGGGCCAGACAATGAGCAGTTCTTC.

V usage is TRBV5-1 and J usage is TRBJ1-1, with 7 bases lining up with TRBD1. Germline V gene data show CDR1 as SGHRS and CDR2 as YFSETQ. The CDR3 is 16 amino acids. V gave up 2 bases and J gave up 5 bases; unmatched junction bases: 12. CDR3 sequence: CASSFSPDRAKTEAFF. Here the CDR3 DNA reads TGCGCCAGCAGCTTCTCCCCTGACAGGGCGAAGACTGAAGCTTTCTTT.

The rearrangement links TRBV11-2 to TRBJ2-3; unclear D gene. The CDR3 length is 14 residues. In germline, CDR1 is SGHAT, CDR2 FQNNGV. Trimming left V 1 base short and J 5 bases short, with 10 bases between. The CDR3 DNA reads TGTGCCAGCAGCTTAGTTCTGGTGCGAGATACGCAGTATTTT. Protein sequence: CASSLVLVRDTQYF.

This clone has just one count. This chain links TRBV25-1 with TRBJ1-1; D unclear. Germline values: CDR1 MGHDK, CDR2 SYGVNS. CDR3 size: 13 residues. V lost 4 bases to trimming and J lost 9 bases, with 15 bases between them. This CDR3 reads CASSGIQEYKAFF. Here the CDR3 DNA reads TGTGCCAGCAGTGGCATCCAGGAATATAAAGCTTTCTTT.

CDR3 nucleotide sequence: TGTGCCAGCAGGGACCAGGGACACACCGTGACTTTCTTT. Translated, it gives CASRDQGHTVTFF. This sequence joins TRBV12-3 or TRBV12-4 and TRBJ1-1, with D perhaps matching TRBD1 (6 bases). Trimming pared 6 bases from V and 12 bases from J, leaving 20 bases between. The CDR3 loop spans 13 amino acids.

The chain carries TRBV6-6 and TRBJ1-6, with 7 bases that match TRBD1. Germline CDR1 MNHNY, CDR2 SVGAGI (reference sequence). Trimming cost V 5 bases and J 0 bases; bases outside gene matches: 7. This CDR3 region has 17 residues. This CDR3 is CASSLARDSSYNSPLHF. The CDR3, as DNA: TGTGCCAGCAGTCTGGCTAGGGACAGCTCCTATAATTCACCCCTCCACTTT.